The 16 T cell receptor beta chains below all came from one sample that was sequenced in a study of blood T cell repertoires in COVID-19. Using immunoSEQ multiplex PCR, the repertoire was profiled, and TCRdb retains in-frame clones only, with some absent. Here the sample spans over 15,000 clones, roughly 86% being singletons. The material sequenced was peripheral blood. The receptor set was obtained from a human donor in a cohort sampled during active COVID-19. The donor label of this sample is uncertain.

V usage is TRBV20-1 and J usage is TRBJ2-1; possibly TRBD2 for D (5 bases). V was pared by 3 bases and J by 3 bases, with 12 bases between. CDR1 is DFQATT, CDR2 SNEGSKA, per germline (reference sequence). The CDR3 contains 14 residues. CDR3 protein: CSASSEDSYNEQFF. The CDR3 nucleotides read TGCAGTGCTAGTTCGGAGGATAGCTACAATGAGCAGTTCTTC.

A word on this clone: At one end the junction does not follow the germline gene, possibly because of a read error. The J gene is TRBJ1-1, the V gene TRBV5-1; 9 positions match TRBD1. This CDR3 has 14 amino acids. The germline gives CDR1 SGHRS, CDR2 YFSETQ. The CDR3 loop reads CASTLTGGNTEAFF. The CDR3 DNA sequence: TGCGCCAGCACCTTGACAGGGGGGAACACTGAAGCTTTCTTT. Full variable domain (outside the CDR3, taken from reference TRBV5-1 and TRBJ1-1): KAGVTQTPRYLIKTRGQQVTLSCSPISGHRSVSWYQQTPGQGLQFLFEYFSETQRNKGNFPGRFSGRQFSNSRSEMNVSTLELGDSALYLCASTLTGGNTEAFFGQGTRLTVV.

This clone appeared a single time. The J gene is TRBJ2-7, the V gene TRBV11-2; TRBD1 matches at 10 bases. J lost 5 bases, V lost 5 bases, and 9 bases had no gene match. CDR3 length: 15 amino acids. The germline V gene encodes CDR1 SGHAT and CDR2 FQNNGV. CDR3 in amino acids: CASSPGTGAWDEQYF. The CDR3, as DNA: TGTGCCAGCAGCCCCGGGACAGGGGCGTGGGACGAGCAGTACTTC. The variable domain in full, with the rest retrieved from reference TRBV11-2 and TRBJ2-7, is EAGVAQSPRYKIIEKRQSVAFWCNPISGHATLYWYQQILGQGPKLLIQFQNNGVVDDSQLPKDRFSAERLKGVDSTLKIQPAKLEDSAVYLCASSPGTGAWDEQYFGPGTRLTVT.

The gene calls are TRBV5-1 and TRBJ1-5; D call uncertain. Germline assignment: CDR1 SGHRS and CDR2 YFSETQ. The CDR3 length is 15 residues. The V gene lost 0 bases and the J gene lost 7 bases, with 14 bases spanning the gap. The CDR3 is CASSLGKGGGQPQHF. The CDR3, as DNA: TGCGCCAGCAGCTTGGGAAAGGGAGGTGGGCAGCCCCAGCATTTT.

This chain connects TRBV6-2 or TRBV6-3 to TRBJ2-5; 9 nucleotides match TRBD2. The germline V gene has CDR1 MNHEY and CDR2 SVGEGT. This CDR3 comprises 16 residues. Unmatched junction bases numbered 12, after V lost 5 bases and J lost 5 bases. The CDR3 here is CASSPAGGSGSETQYF. In nucleotides, the CDR3 is TGTGCCAGCAGTCCCGCGGGGGGTAGCGGGAGTGAGACCCAGTACTTC.

This clone was seen more than once but under ten times. The J gene is TRBJ1-4, the V gene TRBV14; 10 nucleotides match TRBD1. Germline-derived CDR1 and CDR2 are SGHDN and FVKESK. The CDR3 has 17 residues. The ends lost 2 bases at V and 3 bases at J; junction bases unmatched: 6. CDR3 nucleotides: TGTGCCAGCAGCCAACCGGGACAGGGGAATTCTAATGAAAAACTGTTTTTT. Translated, it gives CASSQPGQGNSNEKLFF.

The chain joins TRBV18 to TRBJ2-3; no clear D. Germline V CDR1 and CDR2: KGHSH, LQKENI. V was cut by 3 bases and J by 6 bases, with 4 bases left in between. The CDR3 totals 11 residues. DNA for the CDR3: TGTGCCAGCTCACCTTCGGATACGCAGTATTTT. Its protein is CASSPSDTQYF.

The rearrangement links TRBV6-6 to TRBJ2-3, with a weak D call TRBD1 (6 bases). Trimming removed 6 bases from V and 3 bases from J, with 10 bases in between. Per germline, CDR1 MNHNY and CDR2 SVGAGI (reference sequence). This CDR3 has 13 residues. CDR3 sequence (DNA): TGTGCCAGCAGGGGCAGGGGTACAGATACGCAGTATTTT. It yields the protein CASRGRGTDTQYF.

The V gene is TRBV2, the J gene TRBJ1-1; D not certain. Germline CDR1 is SNHLY and CDR2 is FYNNEI. Trimming stripped 6 bases from V and 3 bases from J, with 17 bases between. The CDR3 has 15 residues. The CDR3 here is CASSQKAGSYTEAFF. Written as DNA, the CDR3 is TGTGCCAGCAGCCAAAAGGCAGGTTCATACACTGAAGCTTTCTTT. Filled out from reference TRBV2 and TRBJ1-1, the complete variable domain reads EPEVTQTPSHQVTQMGQEVILRCVPISNHLYFYWYRQILGQKVEFLVSFYNNEISEKSEIFDDQFSVERPDGSNFTLKIRSTKLEDSAMYFCASSQKAGSYTEAFFGQGTRLTVV.

CDR3 coding DNA: TGTGCCAGCAGTTTGAGGGTGGAGACCCAGTACTTC. Translation gives CASSLRVETQYF. The chain recombines TRBV28 with TRBJ2-5; a weak D match, TRBD2 (5 bases). The germline CDR1 and CDR2 sequences are MDHEN and SYDVKM. V was pared by 3 bases and J by 5 bases, with 7 bases between. This CDR3 has 12 residues.

The chain recombines TRBV4-1 with TRBJ1-4, with D hard to call. With 0 bases removed from V and 10 bases from J, the gap between germline ends came to 3 bases. The CDR3 is 11 amino acids. The germline CDR1 and CDR2 sequences are MGHRA and YSYEKL. CDR3 loop: CASSQDRKLFF. As DNA, the CDR3 is TGCGCCAGCAGCCAAGATCGAAAACTGTTTTTT.

This clone turned up a few times. This chain connects TRBV2 to TRBJ1-6; no definite D call. The CDR3 has 13 amino acids. Germline loops: CDR1 SNHLY, CDR2 FYNNEI. V was cut by 7 bases and J by 4 bases, with 8 bases left in between. CDR3 protein: CASNPGYNSPLHF. In DNA form, the CDR3 reads TGTGCCAGCAACCCGGGGTATAATTCACCCCTCCACTTT.

The chain combines TRBV5-1 with TRBJ2-2, with TRBD2 matching over 9 bases. J lost 4 bases, V lost 0 bases, and 7 bases had no gene match. The CDR3 totals 17 residues. The V gene's germline CDR1 is SGHRS and CDR2 YFSETQ. In DNA, the CDR3 is TGCGCCAGCAGCTTGGGAGTAGCGGGAGTTACCACCGGGGAGCTGTTTTTT. As protein: CASSLGVAGVTTGELFF.

This chain connects TRBV18 to TRBJ2-7; 7 bases map to TRBD1. CDR1 and CDR2 from the germline V gene are KGHSH and LQKENI. This CDR3 has 12 amino acids. Trimming at V came to 3 bases and at J to 4 bases, leaving 0 bases not matched to a gene. CDR3 sequence (DNA): TGTGCCAGCTCACCGACAGGGTACGAGCAGTACTTC. This sequence encodes CASSPTGYEQYF.

V is TRBV19 and J is TRBJ1-5, with D maybe TRBD1 (5 bases). The CDR3 is made up of 12 amino acids. Germline V gene lookup returns CDR1 LNHDA and CDR2 SQIVND (reference sequence). V shed 5 bases and J shed 9 bases, with 11 bases lying between them. The CDR3 protein is CASSSAGRPQHF. CDR3 in DNA: TGTGCCAGTAGTTCCGCAGGGCGGCCCCAGCATTTT.

The rearrangement uses TRBV28 and TRBJ2-7, with D tentatively TRBD1 (6 bases). The V end lost 6 bases, the J end lost 3 bases, and 21 bases lay between the germline ends. The V gene's germline CDR1 is MDHEN and CDR2 SYDVKM. The CDR3 is 16 amino acids. CDR3 loop: CASSRPLGTSYYEQYF. The CDR3 nucleotides are TGTGCCAGCAGCCGCCCCCTCGGGACAAGTTACTACGAGCAGTACTTC.